This T cell receptor beta chain came from a study of blood T cell repertoires in COVID-19. Study-wide context: Samples taken during acute and convalescent COVID-19 were collected in the United States, Italy and Spain. PBMCs, B-cell-depleted T cells, or T cells provided the cDNA or gDNA that made up the material.

This clone was recorded a few times. Source study methods: Reference gene primer amplification gave estimated nucleated cell counts. Data came from immunoSEQ multiplex PCR; TCRdb stores just in-frame clones and leaves some out. V and J calls and clone size are given by that table; D and trimming were obtained from the DNA. The repertoire holds over 130,000 clones, about 87% seen once, with under 12% in the top ten. Trimming shortened V by 0 bases and J by 2 bases, and 7 bases separated the two germline ends. The CDR3 runs to 14 residues. The germline gives CDR1 MNHEY, CDR2 SMNVEV (reference sequence).

The sample was peripheral blood. V gene TRBV27 combines with J gene TRBJ1-1; TRBD1 might be the D (5 bases). This TCR was sampled from a man aged 55 to 69 with active or convalescent COVID-19. DNA for the CDR3: TGTGCCAGCAGTTTATCGACAGTCAACACTGAAGCTTTCTTT. Its protein product is CASSLSTVNTEAFF.